This T cell receptor (beta chain) is from a study of blood T cell repertoires in COVID-19 (TCRdb year 2020). For context, the study as a whole: Samples from collaborators originated in the United States, Italy and Spain and spanned both the acute and convalescent phases of COVID-19. The sample metadata nearly always contained a de-identified subject ID, COVID-19 status, age in years and sex. The prospective study material was composed of cDNA or gDNA derived from T cells, B-cell-depleted T cells, or PBMCs. Deeply sampled blood TCRbeta repertoires from subjects exposed to, actively infected with, or recovered from COVID-19 were included in the dataset. The samples were drawn from the first 160 participants of the ongoing ImmuneRACE study and from over 950 subjects provided by 6 global collaborators. A freely available public database, intended as a resource for researchers studying the immune response to SARS-CoV-2, is where the repertoires were released. Where available, HLA class I and class II types were obtained from metadata supplied by the sample provider rather than from assay-based typing.

Results the study describes overall, beyond this receptor: The quantity of clinical and demographic metadata differed by source and by participant and was supplied without curation.

The immunoSEQ Assay, a bias-controlled multiplex PCR, was used to amplify TCRbeta CDR3 regions from genomic DNA. The authors' analysis ran thus. Nucleated cell counts per sample were estimated from amplification of reference gene primers within the assay. To quantify the absolute abundance of each unique TCRbeta CDR3 rearrangement, sequence reads were collapsed and filtered. For each sample, productive Simpson clonality was calculated as the square root of Simpson's diversity index across productive rearrangements. TCRdb's version of the immuneACCESS table is confined to in-frame rearrangements and falls short of the full clone set. An unresolved V gene accounts for under half of the shortfall where checked; the remainder is of unknown origin. V, J and clone size derive from that table, while D and trimming were established from the DNA sequence. The sample data list fewer than 300,000 clones, and about nine tenths of these were observed just once. 2.2% of the sample belongs to the ten largest clones.

Concerning this clone itself: Its antigen is currently not known. Base quality data are lacking; no much larger clone is found one base away.

V is pared back by 1 base and J by 4 bases, with 11 bases lying between the germline termini. Spanning cysteine to phenylalanine, the CDR3 consists of 14 amino acids. Only the CDR3 DNA is retained, 42 bases long and in frame from the first base. CDR1 and CDR2 are read off the germline V gene as SGHRS and YFSETQ. One collaborating source in Seattle enrolled patients during active infection and followed them longitudinally through the course of disease. Whole blood was collected in K2EDTA tubes by collaborating institutions according to the institutions' own protocols. Collaborator samples were shipped for TCRbeta analysis as frozen whole blood, isolated PBMCs, or DNA extracted from either sample type.

The V and J segments used are TRBV5-1 and TRBJ2-5; no D gene can be assigned with confidence. Specimen: peripheral blood. The sequence derives from a young woman with COVID-19, enrolled during active disease. The CDR3 is CASSLSSVAETQYF. The sequenced DNA is TGCGCCAGCAGCTTGTCCAGTGTCGCAGAGACCCAGTACTTC.